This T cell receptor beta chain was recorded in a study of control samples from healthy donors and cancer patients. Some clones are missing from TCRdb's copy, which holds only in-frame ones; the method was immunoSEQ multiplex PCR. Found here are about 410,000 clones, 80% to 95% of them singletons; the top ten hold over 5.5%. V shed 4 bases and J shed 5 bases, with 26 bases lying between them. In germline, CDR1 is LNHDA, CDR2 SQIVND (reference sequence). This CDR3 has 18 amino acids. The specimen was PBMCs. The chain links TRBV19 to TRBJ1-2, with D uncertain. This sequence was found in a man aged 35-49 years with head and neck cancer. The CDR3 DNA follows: TGTGCCAGTAGTAACCATATGCCGACCCAGGAGCTTCTATATGGCTACACCTTC. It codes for CASSNHMPTQELLYGYTF.